This TCR beta chain was sequenced during a study of graft-versus-host responses after intestinal transplantation. Looking at the study overall: Tacrolimus and steroids were given for about 3 years to all recipients after anti-thymocyte globulin induction. Study outcomes and limitations: Recipient-marrow GvH clones were detected, some having first appeared in ileum or blood.

With 3 bases clipped from V and 3 bases from J, the junction kept 9 bases outside the gene matches. This CDR3 has 17 amino acids. Germline CDR1 reads KGHSH; CDR2 reads LQKENI. As concerns this clone: The antigen is unknown.

Generated by immunoSEQ multiplex PCR, the TCRdb table keeps only in-frame clones and is missing some. The data hold under 150,000 clones, with approximately 90% observed a single time. The chain is built from TRBV18 and TRBJ2-7; 12 bases align to TRBD2. The receptor comes from a human donor who received an intestinal transplant. The source was unstimulated CD4+ T cells sorted from spleen or lymph node cells, collected before intestinal transplant. CDR3 in DNA: TGTGCCAGCTCACCTTCGGGACTAGCGGGTGGCCTCTACGAGCAGTACTTC. Its protein product is CASSPSGLAGGLYEQYF.